This T cell receptor beta chain was observed in a study of T cell repertoires in cytomegalovirus infection. Study overall: Signatures in public TCR beta sequences pointed to both CMV infection and matching HLA type. Study-level points and caveats: Cumulative frequency (of public TCR beta family members) identified carriers of CMV plus the relevant HLA.

The germline V gene has CDR1 SGHAT and CDR2 FQNNGV. Trimming stripped 5 bases from V and 4 bases from J, with 16 bases between. This CDR3 comprises 15 residues. TCRdb reprocessed the reads with MiXCR, giving one entry per CDR3 protein. The table includes 200,000 to 250,000 distinct CDR3 sequences, roughly 34% detected once. This clonotype has a handful of counts. Its antigen is unidentified. The specimen comprised CD8+ T cells from cultured PBMCs, sampled from culture after CMV antigen stimulation. The J gene is TRBJ2-3, the V gene TRBV11-2; the D is unclear. This TCR was recovered from a human donor in good health (CMV status not recorded). Some clones in this sample may be carry-over from other donors' samples. In nucleotides, the CDR3 is TGTGCCAGCAGCCTAGTTCGTGGAAGGGCAGATACGCAGTATTTT. This encodes CASSLVRGRADTQYF.